This TCR beta chain derives from a study of blood T cell repertoires in COVID-19. Study-wide context: Sample material is recorded as cDNA or gDNA derived from T cells, B-cell-depleted T cells, or PBMCs.

There are 15 residues in the CDR3. Germline trimming cut 4 bases from V and 6 bases from J; bases unmatched to any gene: 10. Germline V gives CDR1 SGHNT, CDR2 YYREEE (reference sequence). Per the original methods: Amplification with reference gene primers provided the estimates of nucleated cell counts. Here immunoSEQ multiplex PCR was the method, and the copy in TCRdb shows in-frame clones only, minus some. V, J and clone size reflect that table, while D and trimming were determined from the DNA. The data contain 190,000 or so clones, roughly 89% of them singletons. Participants had their cohort set by participant-reported clinical history.

The V gene is TRBV5-4, the J gene TRBJ2-1; 7 positions agree with TRBD2. Sequencing was done on a sample of PBMCs or T cells enriched from blood (not recorded which). This receptor was obtained from a man between 18 and 35 years old with acute COVID-19. CDR3 sequence reads: CASSRARGSGNEQFF. In DNA form, the CDR3 reads TGTGCCAGCAGCCGGGCGCGCGGGAGCGGCAATGAGCAGTTCTTC.